The 3 T cell receptor beta chains below come from one sample, sequenced in a study of response to subunit inactivated influenza vaccine. TCRdb reprocessed the RT-PCR reads with MiXCR, giving one entry per CDR3 protein. The table shows 550,000 to 800,000 distinct CDR3 sequences, with 15% to 19% occurring only once. Material: PBMCs from blood, obtained 11 to 12 days after vaccination. The receptor source for this set is a man aged 50-60 years who received an inactivated influenza vaccine.

The chain joins TRBV20-1 to TRBJ2-2; D uncertain. Germline-derived CDR1 and CDR2 are DFQATT and SNEGSKA (reference sequence). V lost 3 bases, J lost 2 bases, and 4 bases lay in between. The CDR3 totals 12 residues. The CDR3 protein is CSASVNTGELFF. The CDR3 coding sequence is TGCAGTGCTAGTGTCAACACCGGGGAGCTGTTTTTT.

This clonotype was observed a few times. V gene TRBV6-5 combines with J gene TRBJ1-4, with a weak D call TRBD1 (6 bases). The germline CDR1 and CDR2 sequences are MNHEY and SVGAGI. V was pared by 2 bases and J by 7 bases, with 11 bases between. The CDR3 has 14 amino acids. CDR3 sequence reads: CASSYGGAGEKLFF. CDR3 nucleotide sequence: TGTGCCAGCAGTTACGGGGGGGCAGGTGAAAAACTGTTTTTT.

This clonotype was picked up many times. The CDR3 here is CASSPRDSYYNSPLHF. The CDR3 DNA reads as TGTGCCAGCAGCCCCCGGGACAGCTACTATAATTCACCCCTCCACTTT. V usage is TRBV12-3 or TRBV12-4 and J usage is TRBJ1-6; 7 nucleotides align to TRBD1. J was trimmed by 3 bases and V by 6 bases; bases with no gene match: 8. This CDR3 region has 16 residues.